This T cell receptor (beta chain) was sequenced in a study of CD8+ T cells in alopecia areata. Treatment of the sample: oral pan-JAK inhibitor, 5-10 mg twice daily. cDNA serving as the sequencing template came from extracted, reverse transcribed RNA. The table came from immunoSEQ multiplex PCR; TCRdb's copy has only in-frame clones and leaves some out. The sample yields some 210,000 clones, approximately 70% seen once. General study findings and limits: More clonal than normal scalp was lesional scalp, particularly alopecia totalis/universalis. Treatment with tofacitinib significantly lowered scalp clonality and reduced expanded CD8+ clones among the top 100. Numerous clones, expanded in lesions, remained in scalp and blood during tofacitinib.

Of note for this clone: The antigen remains undetermined.

This CDR3 spans 15 amino acids. From germline, CDR1 is SGHRS and CDR2 YFSETQ. Trimming cost V 0 bases and J 5 bases, with 12 bases left between them. The sample here was CD4+ T cells sorted from blood, taken around week 42, from a patient treated with tofacitinib. The origin of this receptor is a human donor with alopecia areata. The genes are TRBV5-1 and TRBJ2-4; D perhaps matches TRBD1 (5 bases). The CDR3 is CASSLVGRRENIQYF. CDR3 nucleotides: TGCGCCAGCAGCTTGGTCGGTCGCAGGGAAAACATTCAGTACTTC.